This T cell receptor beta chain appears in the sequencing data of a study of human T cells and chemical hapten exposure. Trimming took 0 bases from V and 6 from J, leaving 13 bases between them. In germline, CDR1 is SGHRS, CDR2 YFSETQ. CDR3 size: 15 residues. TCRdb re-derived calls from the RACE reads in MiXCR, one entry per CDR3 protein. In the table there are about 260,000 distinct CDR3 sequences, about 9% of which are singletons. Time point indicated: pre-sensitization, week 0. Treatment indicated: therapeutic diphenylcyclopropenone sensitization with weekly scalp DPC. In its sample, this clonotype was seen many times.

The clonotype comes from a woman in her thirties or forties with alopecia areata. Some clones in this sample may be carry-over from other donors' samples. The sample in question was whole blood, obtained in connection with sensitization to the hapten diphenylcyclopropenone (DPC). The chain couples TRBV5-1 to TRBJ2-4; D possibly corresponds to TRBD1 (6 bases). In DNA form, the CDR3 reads TGCGCCAGCAGCTTGGGACAGGCCGTCGCAAACATTCAGTACTTC. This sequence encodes CASSLGQAVANIQYF.